This TCR beta chain was sequenced for a study of T cell repertoires in cytomegalovirus infection (dated by TCRdb to the late 2010s). A note on the overall study: The HLA type of each donor mattered for the analysis, because public TCR beta signatures pointed to carriage of CMV infection along with the matching HLA type. The research as a whole found: Carriers of CMV infection plus the relevant HLA type were discriminated by the cumulative frequency of public TCR beta family members in the study cohort and in an independent roughly 370-donor cohort. The ex vivo response was dominated by HLA-C-restricted CMV-specific TCR beta clonotypes, which also provided the single most frequent clonotype in two of eight donors.

TCRdb names Illumina HiSeq 1500 as the instrument used. TCRdb ran its own pipeline on the public reads, namely fastp trimming at Q25 and MiXCR clone calling, and kept in-frame beta chains. One record per CDR3 amino acid sequence lists the most common genes and DNA. A total of approximately 630,000 distinct CDR3 sequences appear in this sample, 20% to 30% of them only once. The ten top clones hold around 8% of the sample. For CDR1 and CDR2, the germline V gene lists MGHRA and YSYEKL. After removal of 0 bases from V and 9 bases from J, the junction retains 7 bases not matched to a gene. From its cysteine to its phenylalanine, the CDR3 spans 16 amino acids. The sequence is cut down to CDR3 DNA, 48 bases in frame from base 1. With regard to this clonotype: The antigen it binds to is not known. Within one base of it there is no much larger clone, and no base qualities were kept.

Source material: CD8+ T cells from PBMCs. Here the chain combines TRBV4-1 and TRBJ2-1; 11 bases in between match TRBD2. This TCR was sampled from a human donor in good health (CMV status not recorded). Some clones in this sample may be carry-over from other donors' samples. This receptor has the CDR3 CASSQDPLAGVSEQFF. The nucleotide sequence reads TGCGCCAGCAGCCAAGATCCACTAGCGGGGGTCTCTGAGCAGTTCTTC.